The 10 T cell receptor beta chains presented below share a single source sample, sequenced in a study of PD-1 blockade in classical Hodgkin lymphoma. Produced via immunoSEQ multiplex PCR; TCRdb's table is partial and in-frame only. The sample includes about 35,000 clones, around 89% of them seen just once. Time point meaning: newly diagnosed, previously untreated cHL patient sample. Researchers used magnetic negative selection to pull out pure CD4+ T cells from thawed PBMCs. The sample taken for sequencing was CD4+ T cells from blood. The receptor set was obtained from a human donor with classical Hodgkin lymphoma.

This chain's CDR3 is CASSPRMGGRVETQYF. DNA of the CDR3: TGCGCCAGCAGCCCTCGTATGGGGGGCCGGGTGGAGACCCAGTACTTC. The chain couples TRBV5-1 to TRBJ2-5; D possibly uses TRBD1 or TRBD2 (6 bases each). V shed 4 bases and J shed 5 bases, with 21 bases lying between them. CDR3 length equals 16 residues. Germline CDR1 is SGHRS and CDR2 is YFSETQ. The full variable domain, completed using reference TRBV5-1 and TRBJ2-5, is KAGVTQTPRYLIKTRGQQVTLSCSPISGHRSVSWYQQTPGQGLQFLFEYFSETQRNKGNFPGRFSGRQFSNSRSEMNVSTLELGDSALYLCASSPRMGGRVETQYFGPGTRLLVL.

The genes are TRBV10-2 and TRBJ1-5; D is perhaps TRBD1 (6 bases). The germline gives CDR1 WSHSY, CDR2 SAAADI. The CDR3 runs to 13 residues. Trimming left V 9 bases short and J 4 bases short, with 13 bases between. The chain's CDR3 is CARATGLNQPQHF. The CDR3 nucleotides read TGCGCCAGGGCGACAGGCCTAAATCAGCCCCAGCATTTT.

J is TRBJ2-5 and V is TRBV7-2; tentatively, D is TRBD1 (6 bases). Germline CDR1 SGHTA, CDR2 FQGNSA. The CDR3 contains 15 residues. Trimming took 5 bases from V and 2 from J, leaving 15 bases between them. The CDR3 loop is CASSPRPQGQETQYF. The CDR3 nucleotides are TGTGCCAGCAGCCCGCGACCACAGGGACAAGAGACCCAGTACTTC.

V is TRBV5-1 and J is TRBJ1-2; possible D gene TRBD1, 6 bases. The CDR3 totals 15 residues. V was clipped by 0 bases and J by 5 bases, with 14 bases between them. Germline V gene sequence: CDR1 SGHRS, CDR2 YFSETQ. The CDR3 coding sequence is TGCGCCAGCAGCTTGGTGTCAGGGGTAGATTATGGCTACACCTTC. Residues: CASSLVSGVDYGYTF.

CDR3 sequence: CASSLDIGTGYTF. The CDR3 DNA sequence: TGTGCCAGCAGCTTGGACATTGGGACTGGCTACACCTTC. The rearrangement uses TRBV7-9 and TRBJ1-2; a possible D gene is TRBD1 (5 bases). The CDR3 has 13 residues. The ends were cut back, 3 bases at V and 7 bases at J, with 12 bases in the middle. The germline V gene has CDR1 SEHNR and CDR2 FQNEAQ (reference sequence).

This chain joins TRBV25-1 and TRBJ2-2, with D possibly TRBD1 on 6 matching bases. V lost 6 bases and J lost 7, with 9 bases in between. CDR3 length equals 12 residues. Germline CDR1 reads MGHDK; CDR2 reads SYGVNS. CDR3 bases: TGTGCCAGCAGAGGACAGTTCGGGGAGCTGTTTTTT. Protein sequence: CASRGQFGELFF. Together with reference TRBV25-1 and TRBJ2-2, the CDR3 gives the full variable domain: EADIYQTPRYLVIGTGKKITLECSQTMGHDKMYWYQQDPGMELHLIHYSYGVNSTEKGDLSSESTVSRIRTEHFPLTLESARPSHTSQYLCASRGQFGELFFGEGSRLTVL.

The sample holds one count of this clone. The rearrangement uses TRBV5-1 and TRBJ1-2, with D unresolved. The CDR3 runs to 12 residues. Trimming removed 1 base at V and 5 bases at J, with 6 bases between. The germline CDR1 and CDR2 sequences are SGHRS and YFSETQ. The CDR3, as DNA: TGCGCCAGCAGCTTGCGAGATTATGGCTACACCTTC. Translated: CASSLRDYGYTF.

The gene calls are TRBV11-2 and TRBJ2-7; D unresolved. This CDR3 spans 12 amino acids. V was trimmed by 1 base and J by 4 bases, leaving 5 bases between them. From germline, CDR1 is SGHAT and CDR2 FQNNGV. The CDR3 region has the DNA TGTGCCAGCAGCTTAGGGGTTTACGAGCAGTACTTC. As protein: CASSLGVYEQYF.

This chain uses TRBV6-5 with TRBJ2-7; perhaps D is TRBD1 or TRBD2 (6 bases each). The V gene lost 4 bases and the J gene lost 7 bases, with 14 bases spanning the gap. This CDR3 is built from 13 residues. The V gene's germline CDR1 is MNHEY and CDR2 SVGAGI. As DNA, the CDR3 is TGTGCCAGCAGTTCGCCGAGAGGGGGGGAGCAGTACTTC. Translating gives CASSSPRGGEQYF.

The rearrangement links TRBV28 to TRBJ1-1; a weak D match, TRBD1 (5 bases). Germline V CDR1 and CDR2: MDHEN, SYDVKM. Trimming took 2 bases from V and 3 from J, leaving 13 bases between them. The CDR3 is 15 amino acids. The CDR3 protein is CASSLHGGWDTEAFF. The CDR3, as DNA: TGTGCCAGCAGTTTACACGGGGGGTGGGACACTGAAGCTTTCTTT. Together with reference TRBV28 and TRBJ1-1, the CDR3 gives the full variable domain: DVKVTQSSRYLVKRTGEKVFLECVQDMDHENMFWYRQDPGLGLRLIYFSYDVKMKEKGDIPEGYSVSREKKERFSLILESASTNQTSMYLCASSLHGGWDTEAFFGQGTRLTVV.